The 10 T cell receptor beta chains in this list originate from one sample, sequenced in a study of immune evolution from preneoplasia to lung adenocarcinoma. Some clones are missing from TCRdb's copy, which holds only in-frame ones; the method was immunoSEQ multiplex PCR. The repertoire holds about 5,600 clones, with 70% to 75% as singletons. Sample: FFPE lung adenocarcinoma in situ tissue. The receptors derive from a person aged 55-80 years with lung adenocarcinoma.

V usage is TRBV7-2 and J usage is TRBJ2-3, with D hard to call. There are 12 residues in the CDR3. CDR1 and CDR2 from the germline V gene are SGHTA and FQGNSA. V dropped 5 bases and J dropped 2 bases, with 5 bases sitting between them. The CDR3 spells CASSLDTDTQYF. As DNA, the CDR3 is TGTGCCAGCAGCCTAGACACAGATACGCAGTATTTT.

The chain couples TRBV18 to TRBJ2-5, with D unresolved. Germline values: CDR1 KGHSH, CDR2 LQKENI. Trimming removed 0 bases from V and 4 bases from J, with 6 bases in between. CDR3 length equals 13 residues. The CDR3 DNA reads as TGTGCCAGCTCACCACCGTCCGTAGAGACCCAGTACTTC. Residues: CASSPPSVETQYF.

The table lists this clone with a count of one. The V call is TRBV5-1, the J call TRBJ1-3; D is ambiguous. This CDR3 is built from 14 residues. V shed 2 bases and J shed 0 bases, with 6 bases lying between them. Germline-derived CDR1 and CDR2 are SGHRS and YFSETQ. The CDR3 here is CASSFQSSGNTIYF. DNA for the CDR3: TGCGCCAGCAGCTTCCAGAGCTCTGGAAACACCATATATTTT.

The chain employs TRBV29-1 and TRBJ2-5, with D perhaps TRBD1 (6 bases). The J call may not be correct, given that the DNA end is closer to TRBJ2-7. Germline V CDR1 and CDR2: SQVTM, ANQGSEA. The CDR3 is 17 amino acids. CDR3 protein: CSVEVTPGDGSSYEQYF. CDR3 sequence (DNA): TGCAGCGTTGAAGTAACGCCAGGGGATGGGAGCTCCTACGAGCAGTACTTC.

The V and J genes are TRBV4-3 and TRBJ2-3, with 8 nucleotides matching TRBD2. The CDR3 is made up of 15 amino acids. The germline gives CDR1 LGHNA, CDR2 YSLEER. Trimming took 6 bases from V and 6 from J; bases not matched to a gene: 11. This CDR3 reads CASSLGAGGADTQYF. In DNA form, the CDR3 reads TGCGCCAGCAGTCTCGGGGCGGGGGGTGCGGATACGCAGTATTTT.

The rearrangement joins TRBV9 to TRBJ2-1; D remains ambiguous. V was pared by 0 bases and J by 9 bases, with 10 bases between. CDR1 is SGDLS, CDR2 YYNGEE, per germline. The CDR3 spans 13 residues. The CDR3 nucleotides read TGTGCCAGCAGCGTAGACCCAACTTTTGAGCAGTTCTTC. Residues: CASSVDPTFEQFF.

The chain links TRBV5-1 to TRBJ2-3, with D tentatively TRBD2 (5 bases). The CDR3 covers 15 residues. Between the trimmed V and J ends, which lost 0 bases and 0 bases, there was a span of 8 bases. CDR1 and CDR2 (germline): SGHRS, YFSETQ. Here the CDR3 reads CASSLGRISTDTQYF. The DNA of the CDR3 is TGCGCCAGCAGCTTGGGGAGGATTAGCACAGATACGCAGTATTTT.

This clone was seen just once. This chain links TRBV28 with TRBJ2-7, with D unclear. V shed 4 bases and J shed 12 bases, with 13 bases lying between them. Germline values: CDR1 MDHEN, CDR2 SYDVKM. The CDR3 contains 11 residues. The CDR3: CASSSKGRWYF. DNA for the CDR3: TGTGCCAGCAGTTCCAAGGGAAGATGGTACTTC.

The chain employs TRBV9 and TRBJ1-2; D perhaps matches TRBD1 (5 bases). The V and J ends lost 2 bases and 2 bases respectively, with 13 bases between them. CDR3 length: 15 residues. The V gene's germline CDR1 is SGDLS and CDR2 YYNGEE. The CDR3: CASSVGPTANYGYTF. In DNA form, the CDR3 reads TGTGCCAGCAGCGTGGGACCGACTGCCAACTATGGCTACACCTTC.

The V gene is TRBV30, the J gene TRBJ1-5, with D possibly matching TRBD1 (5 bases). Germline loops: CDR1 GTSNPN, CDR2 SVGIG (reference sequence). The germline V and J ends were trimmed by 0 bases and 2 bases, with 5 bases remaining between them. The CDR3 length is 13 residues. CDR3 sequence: CAWSVQGNQPQHF. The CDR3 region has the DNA TGTGCCTGGAGTGTACAGGGCAATCAGCCCCAGCATTTT.